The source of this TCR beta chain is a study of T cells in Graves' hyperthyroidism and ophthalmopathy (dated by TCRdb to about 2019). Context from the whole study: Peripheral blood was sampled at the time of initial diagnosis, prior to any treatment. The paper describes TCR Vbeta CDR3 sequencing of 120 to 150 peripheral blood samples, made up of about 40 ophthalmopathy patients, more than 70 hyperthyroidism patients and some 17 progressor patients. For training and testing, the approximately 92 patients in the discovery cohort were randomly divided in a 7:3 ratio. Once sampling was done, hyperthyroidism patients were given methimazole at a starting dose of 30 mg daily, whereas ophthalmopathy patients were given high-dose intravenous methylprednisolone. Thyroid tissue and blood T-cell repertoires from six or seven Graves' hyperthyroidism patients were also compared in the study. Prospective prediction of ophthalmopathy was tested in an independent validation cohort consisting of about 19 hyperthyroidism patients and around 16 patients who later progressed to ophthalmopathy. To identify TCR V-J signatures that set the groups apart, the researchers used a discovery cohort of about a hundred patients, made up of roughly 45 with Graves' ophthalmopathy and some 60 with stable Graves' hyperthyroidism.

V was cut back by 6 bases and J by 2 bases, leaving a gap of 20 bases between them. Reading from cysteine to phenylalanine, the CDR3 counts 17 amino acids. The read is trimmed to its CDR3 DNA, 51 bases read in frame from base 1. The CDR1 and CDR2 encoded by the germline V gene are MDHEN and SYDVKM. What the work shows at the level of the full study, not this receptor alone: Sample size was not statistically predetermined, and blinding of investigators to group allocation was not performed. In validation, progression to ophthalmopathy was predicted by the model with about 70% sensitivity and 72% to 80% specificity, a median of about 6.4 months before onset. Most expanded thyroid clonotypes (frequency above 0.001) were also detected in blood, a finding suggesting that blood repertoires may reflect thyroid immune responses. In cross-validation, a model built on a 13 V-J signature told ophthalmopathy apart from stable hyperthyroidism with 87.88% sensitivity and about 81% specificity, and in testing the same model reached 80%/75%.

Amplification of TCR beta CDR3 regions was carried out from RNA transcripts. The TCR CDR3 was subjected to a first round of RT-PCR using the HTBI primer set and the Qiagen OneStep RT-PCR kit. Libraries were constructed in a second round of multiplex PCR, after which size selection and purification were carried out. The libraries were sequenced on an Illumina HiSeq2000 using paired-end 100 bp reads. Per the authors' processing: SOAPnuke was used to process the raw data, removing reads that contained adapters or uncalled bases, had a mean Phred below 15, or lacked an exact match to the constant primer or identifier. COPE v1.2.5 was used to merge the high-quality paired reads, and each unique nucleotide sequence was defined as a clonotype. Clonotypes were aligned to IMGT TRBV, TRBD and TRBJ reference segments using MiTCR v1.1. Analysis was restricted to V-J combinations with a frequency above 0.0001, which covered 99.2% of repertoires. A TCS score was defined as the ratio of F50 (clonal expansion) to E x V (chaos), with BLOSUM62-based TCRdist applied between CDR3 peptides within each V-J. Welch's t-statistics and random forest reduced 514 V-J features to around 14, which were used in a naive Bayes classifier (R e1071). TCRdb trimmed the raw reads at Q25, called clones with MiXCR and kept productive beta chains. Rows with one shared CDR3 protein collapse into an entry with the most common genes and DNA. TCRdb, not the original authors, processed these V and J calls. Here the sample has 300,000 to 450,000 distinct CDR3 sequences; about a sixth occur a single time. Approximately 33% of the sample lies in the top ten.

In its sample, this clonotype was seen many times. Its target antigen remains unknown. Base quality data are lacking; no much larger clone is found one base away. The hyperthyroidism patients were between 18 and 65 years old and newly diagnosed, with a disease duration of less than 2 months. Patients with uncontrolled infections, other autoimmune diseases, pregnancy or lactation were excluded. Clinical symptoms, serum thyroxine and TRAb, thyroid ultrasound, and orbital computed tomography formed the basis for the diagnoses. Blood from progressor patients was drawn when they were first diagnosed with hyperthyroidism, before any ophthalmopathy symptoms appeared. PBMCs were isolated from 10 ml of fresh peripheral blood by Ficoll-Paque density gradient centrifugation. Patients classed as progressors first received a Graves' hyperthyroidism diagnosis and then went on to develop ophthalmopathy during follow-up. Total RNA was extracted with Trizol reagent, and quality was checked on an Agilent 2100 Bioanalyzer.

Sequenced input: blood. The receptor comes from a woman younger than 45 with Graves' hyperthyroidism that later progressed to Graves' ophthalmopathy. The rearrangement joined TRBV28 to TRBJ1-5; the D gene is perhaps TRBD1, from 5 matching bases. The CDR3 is CASRLEWGFPRNQPQHF. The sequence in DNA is TGTGCCAGCAGGTTAGAATGGGGGTTCCCGCGCAATCAGCCCCAGCATTTT.